These 20 T cell receptor beta chains originate from one sample sequenced in a study of cytomegalovirus exposure and HLA in healthy donors. PCR primers comprised 60 Vbeta and 13 Jbeta primers. The table came from immunoSEQ multiplex PCR; TCRdb's copy has only in-frame clones and leaves some out. The sample records 74,000 or so clones, 70% to 85% being singletons. The source material was PBMCs. Receptor source: a woman aged 40 to 50 in good health and CMV-seronegative.

The V gene is TRBV18, the J gene TRBJ2-5, with a tentative D call TRBD2 (6 bases). The CDR3 contains 15 residues. From germline, CDR1 is KGHSH and CDR2 LQKENI. V was shortened by 6 bases and J by 5 bases, with 19 bases between the two germline ends. CDR3 sequence: CASSPSEPIRETQYF. The CDR3 bases are TGTGCCAGCTCTCCTAGCGAACCAATACGGGAGACCCAGTACTTC.

The chain employs TRBV19 and TRBJ2-5, with 11 nucleotides matching TRBD2. This CDR3 contains 15 residues. In germline, CDR1 is LNHDA, CDR2 SQIVND (reference sequence). J gave up 7 bases and V 7 bases, and 11 bases lay outside the gene matches. The CDR3 region has the DNA TGTGCCAGTAATCCTATAGCGGGAGGGCAGGGGACCCAGTACTTC. It encodes CASNPIAGGQGTQYF.

With respect to this clone: At one end, the junction sequence differs from germline, possibly due to a read error. This rearrangement joins TRBV5-1 to TRBJ1-2; weak D call: TRBD1 (5 bases). Germline V gives CDR1 SGHRS, CDR2 YFSETQ. The CDR3 contains 13 residues. The CDR3 coding sequence is TGCGCCAGCAGCCCCGACCAAACCGGGGGACGGAGCTTC. This translates into CASSPDQTGGRSF.

The chain joins TRBV10-3 to TRBJ2-4; a possible D gene is TRBD1 (5 bases). The germline gives CDR1 ENHRY, CDR2 SYGVKD. V shed 2 bases and J shed 0 bases, with 14 bases lying between them. The CDR3 has 17 amino acids. The CDR3 DNA follows: TGTGCCATCAGTGAGAGGGGCAGCAGATTAGCCAAAAACATTCAGTACTTC. It specifies CAISERGSRLAKNIQYF.

The CDR3 reads CASSLAPQGELFF. CDR3 in DNA: TGTGCCAGCAGCTTAGCCCCGCAGGGAGAGCTGTTTTTT. V gene TRBV7-2 combines with J gene TRBJ2-2, with D possibly being TRBD1 (5 bases). The V end was cut by 0 bases, the J end by 11 bases, with 10 bases between. The CDR3 extends over 13 amino acids. Germline V lookup: CDR1 SGHTA, CDR2 FQGNSA. The full variable domain, completed using reference TRBV7-2 and TRBJ2-2, is GAGVSQSPSNKVTEKGKDVELRCDPISGHTALYWYRQSLGQGLEFLIYFQGNSAPDKSGLPSDRFSAERTGGSVSTLTIQRTQQEDSAVYLCASSLAPQGELFFGEGSRLTVL.

This chain links TRBV27 with TRBJ1-2, with 8 bases lining up with TRBD1. Per germline, CDR1 MNHEY and CDR2 SMNVEV (reference sequence). The V and J ends lost 8 bases and 5 bases, in that order; junction bases with no gene match: 10. This CDR3 is 14 amino acids long. The CDR3 DNA follows: TGTGCCAGCCGGGGGAGACAGGGGAAATATGGCTACACCTTC. Its translation is CASRGRQGKYGYTF.

This clone has a handful of counts. V gene TRBV5-1 combines with J gene TRBJ2-3; 11 bases align to TRBD2. Per germline, CDR1 SGHRS and CDR2 YFSETQ. The V segment lost 4 bases and the J segment 3 bases; nucleotides outside the gene matches: 4. The CDR3 length is 15 residues. CDR3 protein: CASSMTSGATDTQYF. The CDR3 region has the DNA TGCGCCAGCAGCATGACTAGCGGGGCGACAGATACGCAGTATTTT.

The chain joins TRBV28 to TRBJ2-7; a weak D match, TRBD1 (6 bases). Trimming took 2 bases from V and 2 from J, leaving 10 bases between them. The CDR3 consists of 14 residues. Germline CDR1 and CDR2: MDHEN and SYDVKM. The CDR3: CASSLTGPTYEQYF. CDR3 sequence (DNA): TGTGCCAGCAGTTTAACAGGGCCCACCTACGAGCAGTACTTC.

V usage is TRBV2 and J usage is TRBJ1-5; maybe TRBD1 (5 bases). Germline V lookup: CDR1 SNHLY, CDR2 FYNNEI. With 2 bases removed from V and 4 bases from J, the gap between germline ends came to 15 bases. The CDR3 sequence is 16 residues long. DNA for the CDR3: TGTGCCAGCAGTGAAAGGGGTCAGGGAGGGAATCAGCCCCAGCATTTT. It encodes CASSERGQGGNQPQHF.

The sample holds a few counts of this clone. This chain links TRBV19 with TRBJ2-3, with 7 bases that match TRBD2. CDR3 length: 15 amino acids. V gave up 7 bases and J gave up 2 bases; unmatched junction bases: 9. Germline lookup yields CDR1 LNHDA and CDR2 SQIVND (reference sequence). CDR3: CASTGGTTLTDTQYF. As DNA, the CDR3 is TGTGCCAGTACGGGTGGGACTACCCTCACAGATACGCAGTATTTT.

By share, this clone ranks as medium-sized (0.01 to 0.1%). The gene calls are TRBV6-5 and TRBJ2-1; TRBD1 matches at 9 bases. V lost 2 bases, J lost 8 bases, and 7 bases stayed unmatched. The CDR3 runs to 15 residues. Germline-derived CDR1 and CDR2 are MNHEY and SVGAGI. The CDR3 coding sequence is TGTGCCAGCAGTTACCTTAAGGACAGGGGCCATGAGCAGTTCTTC. It translates to CASSYLKDRGHEQFF.

The chain combines TRBV7-2 with TRBJ2-1; TRBD2 is a possible D gene (5 bases). V lost 1 base and J 5 bases, leaving 9 bases between the germline ends. Germline V CDR1 and CDR2: SGHTA, FQGNSA. There are 14 residues in the CDR3. The CDR3 region has the DNA TGTGCCAGCAGCTTAGAGAGCGGAAACAATGAGCAGTTCTTC. It encodes CASSLESGNNEQFF.

V usage is TRBV2 and J usage is TRBJ2-2, with D perhaps matching TRBD1 (5 bases). V dropped 6 bases and J dropped 0 bases, with 8 bases sitting between them. The CDR3 loop spans 14 amino acids. Per germline, CDR1 SNHLY and CDR2 FYNNEI. The CDR3 DNA sequence: TGTGCCAGCAGAGGGGCCTCGAACACCGGGGAGCTGTTTTTT. Its translation is CASRGASNTGELFF. Variable domain in full (rest from reference TRBV2 and TRBJ2-2): EPEVTQTPSHQVTQMGQEVILRCVPISNHLYFYWYRQILGQKVEFLVSFYNNEISEKSEIFDDQFSVERPDGSNFTLKIRSTKLEDSAMYFCASRGASNTGELFFGEGSRLTVL.

This chain joins TRBV4-1 and TRBJ2-5, with 8 bases identical to TRBD2. Per germline, CDR1 MGHRA and CDR2 YSYEKL. V lost 0 bases and J lost 5; bases outside the gene matches: 20. The CDR3 covers 20 residues. CDR3 in DNA: TGCGCCAGCAGCCAAGATCTGACTAGCGAGGACTCCCTCCCTTTGGAGACCCAGTACTTC. Translated: CASSQDLTSEDSLPLETQYF.

This chain joins TRBV29-1 and TRBJ1-1; tentatively, D is TRBD1 (5 bases). Germline lookup yields CDR1 SQVTM and CDR2 ANQGSEA. V was trimmed by 4 bases and J by 5 bases, leaving 8 bases between them. This CDR3 has 11 amino acids. CDR3 nucleotides: TGCAGCGTTGCTCGGGGGACTGAAGCTTTCTTT. Translation gives CSVARGTEAFF.

The chain uses TRBV29-1 and TRBJ1-2; the D gene is possibly TRBD1 (5 bases). The CDR3 runs to 16 residues. Germline loops: CDR1 SQVTM, CDR2 ANQGSEA. The ends were cut back, 4 bases at V and 2 bases at J, with 20 bases in the middle. The CDR3 here is CSVVMITRTPNYGYTF. As DNA, the CDR3 is TGCAGCGTTGTGATGATAACCAGGACACCCAACTATGGCTACACCTTC.

The V and J genes are TRBV6-1 and TRBJ1-4; no clear D gene. In germline, CDR1 is MNHNS, CDR2 SASEGT. Trimming removed 3 bases at V and 5 bases at J, with 22 bases between. The CDR3 runs to 18 residues. The CDR3 sequence: CASSDCPSLLVDNEKLFF. Here the CDR3 DNA reads TGTGCCAGCAGTGACTGTCCAAGTCTCCTAGTCGACAATGAAAAACTGTTTTTT.

In nucleotides, the CDR3 is TGTGCCATCACGGTTGGCGGGGGGCCCAACTATGGCTACACCTTC. Residues: CAITVGGGPNYGYTF. The J gene is TRBJ1-2, the V gene TRBV10-3; tentative D call: TRBD1 (6 bases). Per the germline V gene, CDR1 is ENHRY and CDR2 is SYGVKD. This CDR3 region has 15 residues. V was clipped by 7 bases and J by 2 bases, with 17 bases between them.

The chain employs TRBV30 and TRBJ2-7; 7 nucleotides match TRBD2. In germline, CDR1 is GTSNPN, CDR2 SVGIG (reference sequence). The junction had 5 bases not matched to a gene; V was cut back by 6 bases and J by 0 bases. This CDR3 comprises 13 residues. CDR3 sequence reads: CACSGGSSYEQYF. The CDR3 DNA reads TGTGCCTGCTCCGGGGGGAGCTCCTACGAGCAGTACTTC. Variable domain in full (rest from reference TRBV30 and TRBJ2-7): SQTIHQWPATLVQPVGSPLSLECTVEGTSNPNLYWYRQAAGRGLQLLFYSVGIGQISSEVPQNLSASRPQDRQFILSSKKLLLSDSGFYLCACSGGSSYEQYFGPGTRLTVT.

The genes are TRBV15 and TRBJ2-5; a weak D match, TRBD2 (7 bases). Germline lookup yields CDR1 LNHNV and CDR2 YYDKDF (reference sequence). V was pared by 5 bases and J by 5 bases, with 18 bases between. The CDR3 length is 15 residues. The CDR3 here is CATSPPVGGQETQYF. The CDR3 DNA is TGTGCCACCAGCCCCCCGGTGGGGGGGCAGGAGACCCAGTACTTC. Combining the CDR3 with reference TRBV15 and TRBJ2-5 gives the whole variable domain DAMVIQNPRYQVTQFGKPVTLSCSQTLNHNVMYWYQQKSSQAPKLLFHYYDKDFNNEADTPDNFQSRRPNTSFCFLDIRSPGLGDTAMYLCATSPPVGGQETQYFGPGTRLLVL.